The 9 T cell receptor beta chains below were found in one sample sequenced in a study of cytomegalovirus exposure and HLA in healthy donors. The PCR employed 60 Vbeta primers together with 13 Jbeta primers. The protocol was immunoSEQ multiplex PCR, while the TCRdb copy is restricted to in-frame clones and leaves out a portion. Here the sample spans roughly 45,000 clones, around 65% being singletons. The material sequenced was PBMCs. All receptors derive from a human donor in good health.

This chain links TRBV11-2 with TRBJ2-1; 10 bases align to TRBD2. The CDR3 length is 16 residues. Germline values: CDR1 SGHAT, CDR2 FQNNGV. The J segment lost 7 bases and the V segment lost 7 bases, leaving 13 bases of the junction unmatched. The CDR3 nucleotides are TGTGCCAGCATCCAAATAGCGGGGGGATCGTATAATGAGCAGTTCTTC. As protein: CASIQIAGGSYNEQFF.

The genes are TRBV11-2 and TRBJ1-4, with D unresolved. CDR1 is SGHAT and CDR2 is FQNNGV in the germline V gene. CDR3 size: 16 residues. Trimming stripped 1 base from V and 7 bases from J, with 16 bases between. CDR3 sequence reads: CASSLGRGMKSEKLFF. The CDR3, as DNA: TGTGCCAGCAGCTTAGGGCGGGGTATGAAGAGTGAAAAACTGTTTTTT.

This clone came up a few times. The rearrangement links TRBV9 to TRBJ1-4; the D is unclear. The germline gives CDR1 SGDLS, CDR2 YYNGEE. CDR3 size: 14 residues. The germline V and J ends were trimmed by 0 bases and 7 bases, with 10 bases remaining between them. This CDR3 reads CASSVVPVGEKLFF. The CDR3 region has the DNA TGTGCCAGCAGCGTAGTCCCCGTCGGTGAAAAACTGTTTTTT.

This clone occurred a few times. The rearrangement uses TRBV5-1 and TRBJ1-6, with 7 bases identical to TRBD1. This CDR3 is 16 amino acids long. The ends lost 10 bases at V and 1 base at J; junction bases unmatched: 11. Germline V gene data show CDR1 as SGHRS and CDR2 as YFSETQ. The DNA of the CDR3 is TGCGCCGGTCAGCTTGCAGGGGGATCCTATAATTCACCCCTCCACTTT. Its translation: CAGQLAGGSYNSPLHF.

This clone has just a few counts. The chain combines TRBV30 with TRBJ1-6; D might be TRBD1 (5 bases). Germline assignment: CDR1 GTSNPN and CDR2 SVGIG (reference sequence). With 1 base removed from V and 7 bases from J, the gap between germline ends came to 5 bases. CDR3 length: 12 residues. The DNA of the CDR3 is TGTGCCTGGAGTGAGGGGAATTCACCCCTCCACTTT. Encoded protein: CAWSEGNSPLHF.

The rearrangement uses TRBV30 and TRBJ2-3; D is unresolved. Per the germline V gene, CDR1 is GTSNPN and CDR2 is SVGIG (reference sequence). The CDR3 covers 12 residues. The V end lost 2 bases, the J end lost 0 bases, and 3 bases lay between the germline ends. The CDR3 DNA follows: TGTGCCTGGAGTCCTAGCACAGATACGCAGTATTTT. Translated, it gives CAWSPSTDTQYF.

The genes are TRBV30 and TRBJ2-3, with D maybe TRBD1 (5 bases). The germline CDR1 and CDR2 sequences are GTSNPN and SVGIG (reference sequence). V was cut by 2 bases and J by 0 bases, with 9 bases left in between. The CDR3 sequence is 14 residues long. For the CDR3, the DNA is TGTGCCTGGAGTCAAGGGGAAAGCACAGATACGCAGTATTTT. Translated: CAWSQGESTDTQYF.

A few counts support this clone. The chain has TRBV11-2 and TRBJ2-3; D is undetermined. Trimming shortened V by 0 bases and J by 5 bases, and 3 bases separated the two germline ends. This CDR3 has 12 amino acids. CDR1 and CDR2 (germline): SGHAT, FQNNGV. CDR3 loop: CASSLDRDTQYF. The DNA of the CDR3 is TGTGCCAGCAGCTTAGACCGAGATACGCAGTATTTT.

The J gene is TRBJ1-1, the V gene TRBV10-1; D not resolved. Per the germline V gene, CDR1 is WNHNN and CDR2 is SYGVQD (reference sequence). Trimming stripped 6 bases from V and 8 bases from J, with 16 bases between. This CDR3 spans 13 amino acids. Written as DNA, the CDR3 is TGCGCCAGCAGCCAATGGACTTACGGGGAAGCTTTCTTT. This translates into CASSQWTYGEAFF.